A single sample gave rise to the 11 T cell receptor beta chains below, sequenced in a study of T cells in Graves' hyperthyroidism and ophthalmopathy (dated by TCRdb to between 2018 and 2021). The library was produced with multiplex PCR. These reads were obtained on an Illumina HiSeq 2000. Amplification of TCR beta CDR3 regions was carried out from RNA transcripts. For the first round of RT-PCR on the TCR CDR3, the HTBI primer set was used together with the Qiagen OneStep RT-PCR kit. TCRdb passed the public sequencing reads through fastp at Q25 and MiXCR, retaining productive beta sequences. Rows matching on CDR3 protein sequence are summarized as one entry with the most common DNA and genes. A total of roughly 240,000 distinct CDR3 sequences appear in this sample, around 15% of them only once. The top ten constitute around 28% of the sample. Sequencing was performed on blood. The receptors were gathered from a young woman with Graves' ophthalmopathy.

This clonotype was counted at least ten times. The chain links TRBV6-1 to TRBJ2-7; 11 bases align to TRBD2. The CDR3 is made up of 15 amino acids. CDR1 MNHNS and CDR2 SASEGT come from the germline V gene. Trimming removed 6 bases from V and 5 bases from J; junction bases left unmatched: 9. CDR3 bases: TGTGCCAGCAGGACATCTAGCGGGGGGTGGGACGAGCAGTACTTC. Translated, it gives CASRTSSGGWDEQYF.

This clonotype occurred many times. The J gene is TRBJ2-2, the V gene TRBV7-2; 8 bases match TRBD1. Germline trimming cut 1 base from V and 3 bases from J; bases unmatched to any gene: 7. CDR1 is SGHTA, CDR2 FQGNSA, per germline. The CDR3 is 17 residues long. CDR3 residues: CASSLGLQGAYTGELFF. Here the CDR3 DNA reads TGTGCCAGCAGCTTAGGGTTGCAGGGGGCCTACACCGGGGAGCTGTTTTTT.

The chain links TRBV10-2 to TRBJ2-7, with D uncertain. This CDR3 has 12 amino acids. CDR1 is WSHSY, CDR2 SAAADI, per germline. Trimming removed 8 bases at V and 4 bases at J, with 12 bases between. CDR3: CASGAAMYEQYF. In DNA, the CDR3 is TGCGCCAGCGGAGCTGCTATGTACGAGCAGTACTTC.

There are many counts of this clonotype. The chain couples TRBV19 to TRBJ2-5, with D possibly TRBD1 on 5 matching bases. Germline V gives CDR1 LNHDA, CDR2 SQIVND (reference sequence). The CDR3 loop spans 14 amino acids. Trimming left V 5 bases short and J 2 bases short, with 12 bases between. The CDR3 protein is CASSQQVLQETQYF. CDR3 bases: TGTGCCAGTAGTCAACAGGTGCTACAAGAGACCCAGTACTTC. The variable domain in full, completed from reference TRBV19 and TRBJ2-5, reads DGGITQSPKYLFRKEGQNVTLSCEQNLNHDAMYWYRQDPGQGLRLIYYSQIVNDFQKGDIAEGYSVSREKKESFPLTVTSAQKNPTAFYLCASSQQVLQETQYFGPGTRLLVL.

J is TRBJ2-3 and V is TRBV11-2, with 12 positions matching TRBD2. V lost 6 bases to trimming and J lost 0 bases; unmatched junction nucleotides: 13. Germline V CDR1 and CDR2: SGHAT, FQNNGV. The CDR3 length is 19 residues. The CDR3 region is CASREWASGRDPSTDTQYF. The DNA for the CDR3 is TGTGCCAGCAGGGAATGGGCTAGCGGGAGGGATCCTAGCACAGATACGCAGTATTTT.

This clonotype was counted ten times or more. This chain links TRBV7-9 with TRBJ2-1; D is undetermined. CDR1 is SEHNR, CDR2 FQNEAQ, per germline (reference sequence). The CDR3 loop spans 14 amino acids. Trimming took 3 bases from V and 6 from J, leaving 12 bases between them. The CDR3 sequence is CASSFSTGSNEQFF. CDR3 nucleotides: TGTGCCAGCAGCTTTAGCACTGGATCCAATGAGCAGTTCTTC.

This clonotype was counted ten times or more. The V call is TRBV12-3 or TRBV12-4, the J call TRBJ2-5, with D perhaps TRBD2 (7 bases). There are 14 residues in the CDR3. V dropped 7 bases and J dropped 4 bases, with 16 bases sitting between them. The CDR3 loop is CASTLTGGGETQYF. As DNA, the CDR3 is TGTGCCAGCACTCTGACGGGGGGCGGAGAGACCCAGTACTTC.

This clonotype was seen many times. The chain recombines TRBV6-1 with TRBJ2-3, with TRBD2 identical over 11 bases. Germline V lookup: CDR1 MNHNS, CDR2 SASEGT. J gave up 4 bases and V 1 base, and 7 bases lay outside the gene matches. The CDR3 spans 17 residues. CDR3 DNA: TGTGCCAGCAGTGAAGTACTAGCGGGGGCTGGTGCAGATACGCAGTATTTT. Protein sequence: CASSEVLAGAGADTQYF.

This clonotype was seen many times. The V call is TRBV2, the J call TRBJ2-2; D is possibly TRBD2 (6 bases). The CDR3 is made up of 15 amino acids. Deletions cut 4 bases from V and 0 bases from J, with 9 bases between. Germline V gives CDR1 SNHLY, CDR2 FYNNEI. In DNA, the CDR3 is TGTGCCAGCAGTGCGAGCGGGTCGAACACCGGGGAGCTGTTTTTT. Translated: CASSASGSNTGELFF.

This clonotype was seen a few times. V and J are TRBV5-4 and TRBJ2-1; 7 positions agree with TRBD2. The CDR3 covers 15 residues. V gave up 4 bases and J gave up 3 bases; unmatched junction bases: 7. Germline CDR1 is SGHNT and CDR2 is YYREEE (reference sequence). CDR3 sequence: CASSLRDYLYNEQFF. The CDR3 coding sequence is TGTGCCAGCAGCCTCCGGGACTACCTCTACAATGAGCAGTTCTTC.

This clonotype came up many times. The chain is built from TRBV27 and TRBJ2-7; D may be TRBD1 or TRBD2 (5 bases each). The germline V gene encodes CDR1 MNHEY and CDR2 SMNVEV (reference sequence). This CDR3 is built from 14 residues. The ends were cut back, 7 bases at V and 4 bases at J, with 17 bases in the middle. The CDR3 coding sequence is TGTGCCAGCACAGATGGGGGACCAGGTTACGAGCAGTACTTC. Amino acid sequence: CASTDGGPGYEQYF.